One sample yielded the 5 T cell receptor beta chains listed below, sequenced in a study of graft-versus-host responses after intestinal transplantation (dated by TCRdb to the early 2020s). For these TCRs, the target antigens are not known. The library relied on the immunoSEQ multiplex PCR assay. The source is immuneACCESS, and TCRdb retained only in-frame sequences with V and J called. Part of the clones is not carried over; for the studies checked, unresolved V genes explain less than half of this, and the remainder is unexplained. The sample includes about 90,000 clones, with 90% to 95% observed a single time. Around 1.1% of the sample goes to the ten largest clones. The sample's time point, from its label and the paper: cells obtained before transplantation from donor or recipient. Material: unstimulated CD8+ T cells sorted from spleen or lymph node cells, obtained before transplant. These receptors originate from a human donor who was the organ donor for an intestinal transplant.

The V and J genes are TRBV27 and TRBJ2-3; the D gene is possibly TRBD2 (6 bases). V lost 2 bases, J lost 0 bases, and 12 bases lay in between. CDR3 length equals 16 residues. Germline V lookup: CDR1 MNHEY, CDR2 SMNVEV (reference sequence). Written as DNA, the CDR3 is TGTGCCAGCAGTTTAATAGGGACTTCTAGCACAGATACGCAGTATTTT. Its protein product is CASSLIGTSSTDTQYF.

The gene calls are TRBV5-1 and TRBJ1-2; D remains unclear. CDR3 length equals 15 residues. Looked up from germline, CDR1 is SGHRS and CDR2 is YFSETQ. The ends were cut back, 0 bases at V and 2 bases at J, with 11 bases in the middle. This CDR3 is CASSLGVRPNYGYTF. CDR3 coding DNA: TGCGCCAGCAGCTTGGGCGTCAGGCCCAACTATGGCTACACCTTC.

CDR3 region: CASSYATQNTEAFF. Here the CDR3 DNA reads TGTGCCAGCAGTTACGCCACTCAGAACACTGAAGCTTTCTTT. This rearrangement joins TRBV6-5 to TRBJ1-1; D remains unclear. The CDR3 consists of 14 residues. The germline V and J ends were trimmed by 2 bases and 1 base, with 8 bases remaining between them. Germline loops: CDR1 MNHEY, CDR2 SVGAGI.

This clone was found a few times. The chain employs TRBV6-1 and TRBJ2-7; D not resolved. The CDR3 runs to 15 residues. CDR1 is MNHNS and CDR2 is SASEGT in the germline V gene. Deletions cut 5 bases from V and 1 base from J, with 15 bases between. The CDR3 coding sequence is TGTGCCAGCAGTCACCAAGCTACAGATTCCTACGAGCAGTACTTC. Translation gives CASSHQATDSYEQYF.

This sequence joins TRBV28 and TRBJ2-7; D gene unclear. This CDR3 has 13 amino acids. In germline, CDR1 is MDHEN, CDR2 SYDVKM. V gave up 4 bases and J gave up 3 bases, with 10 bases separating them. This CDR3 reads CASSSDTLYEQYF. In DNA form, the CDR3 reads TGTGCCAGCAGTTCTGACACCCTCTACGAGCAGTACTTC.